The clone carrying this TCR beta chain was counted between two and nine times. Antigen unknown. This sample was taken from a study of CD8 T cells in ankylosing spondylitis. TCRdb itself ran the 5' RACE reads through MiXCR, one entry per CDR3 protein. Seen here are under 250,000 distinct CDR3 sequences, approximately 7.4% observed once, and the top ten hold 11% to 15%. The study's findings and limits: One TCR beta motif, made up of under ten highly homologous variants, appeared characteristic of ankylosing spondylitis blood.

The CDR3 consists of 16 residues. With V trimmed by 5 bases and J by 3 bases, 11 bases remained unmatched. Germline V gives CDR1 LNHDA, CDR2 SQIVND (reference sequence). This TCR was recovered from a male donor with ankylosing spondylitis. Sequencing was carried out using blood, either unsorted or a sorted T cell fraction (not recorded which). The chain has TRBV19 and TRBJ2-7, with 9 bases lining up with TRBD1. The CDR3 region is CASSWMFGGQGYEQYF. In DNA form, the CDR3 reads TGTGCCAGTAGTTGGATGTTTGGGGGACAGGGCTACGAGCAGTACTTC.